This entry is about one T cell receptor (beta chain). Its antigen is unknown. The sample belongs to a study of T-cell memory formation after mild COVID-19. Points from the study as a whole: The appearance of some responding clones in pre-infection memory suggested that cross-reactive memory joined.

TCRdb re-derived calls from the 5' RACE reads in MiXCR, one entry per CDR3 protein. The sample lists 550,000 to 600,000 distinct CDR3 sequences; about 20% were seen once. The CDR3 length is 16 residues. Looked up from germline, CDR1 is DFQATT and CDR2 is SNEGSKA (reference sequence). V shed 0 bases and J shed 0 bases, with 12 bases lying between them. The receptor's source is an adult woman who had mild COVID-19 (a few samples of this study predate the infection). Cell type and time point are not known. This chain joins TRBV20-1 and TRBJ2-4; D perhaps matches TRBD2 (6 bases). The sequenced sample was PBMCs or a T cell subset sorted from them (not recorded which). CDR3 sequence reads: CSARDTGDLAKNIQYF. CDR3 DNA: TGCAGTGCTAGAGATACGGGGGATCTAGCCAAAAACATTCAGTACTTC.